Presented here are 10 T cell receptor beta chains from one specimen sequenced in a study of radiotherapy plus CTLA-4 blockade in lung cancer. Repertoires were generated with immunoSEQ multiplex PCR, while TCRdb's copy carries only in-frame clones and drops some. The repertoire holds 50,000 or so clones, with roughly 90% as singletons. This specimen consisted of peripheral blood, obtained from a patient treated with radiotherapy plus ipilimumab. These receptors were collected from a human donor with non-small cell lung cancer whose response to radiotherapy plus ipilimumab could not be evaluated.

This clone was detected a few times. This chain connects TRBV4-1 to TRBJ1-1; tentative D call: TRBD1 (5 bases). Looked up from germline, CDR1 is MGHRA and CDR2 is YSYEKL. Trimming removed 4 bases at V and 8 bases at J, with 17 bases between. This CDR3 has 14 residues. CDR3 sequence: CASSRTQTNREAFF. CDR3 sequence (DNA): TGCGCCAGCAGCCGAACCCAGACGAACAGGGAAGCTTTCTTT.

CDR3 loop: CASSIGGQGTETQYF. The CDR3 nucleotides read TGTGCCAGTAGTATAGGAGGGCAGGGGACAGAGACCCAGTACTTC. This chain joins TRBV19 and TRBJ2-5, with TRBD1 as a possible D gene (6 bases). Trimming removed 1 base at V and 4 bases at J, with 13 bases between. CDR1 LNHDA and CDR2 SQIVND come from the germline V gene (reference sequence). This CDR3 has 15 residues. Supplemented by reference TRBV19 and TRBJ2-5, the full variable domain reads DGGITQSPKYLFRKEGQNVTLSCEQNLNHDAMYWYRQDPGQGLRLIYYSQIVNDFQKGDIAEGYSVSREKKESFPLTVTSAQKNPTAFYLCASSIGGQGTETQYFGPGTRLLVL.

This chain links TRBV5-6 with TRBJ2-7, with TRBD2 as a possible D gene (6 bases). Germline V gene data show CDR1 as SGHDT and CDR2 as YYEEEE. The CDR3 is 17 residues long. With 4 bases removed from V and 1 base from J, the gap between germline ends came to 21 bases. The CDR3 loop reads CASSLPDDIAGSYEQYF. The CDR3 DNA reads TGTGCCAGCAGCCTCCCGGACGACATCGCGGGATCCTACGAGCAGTACTTC.

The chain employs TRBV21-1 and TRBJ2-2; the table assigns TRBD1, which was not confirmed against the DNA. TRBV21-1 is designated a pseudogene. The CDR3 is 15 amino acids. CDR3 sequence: CASSSRTGSTGELFF. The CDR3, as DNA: TGTGCCAGCAGCAGTAGGACAGGGTCCACCGGGGAGCTGTTTTTT.

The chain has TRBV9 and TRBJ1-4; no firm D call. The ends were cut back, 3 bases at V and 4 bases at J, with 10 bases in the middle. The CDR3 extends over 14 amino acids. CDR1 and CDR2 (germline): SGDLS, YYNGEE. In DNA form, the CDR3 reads TGTGCCAGCAGCGCCCGGGAGTTTAATGAAAAACTGTTTTTT. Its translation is CASSAREFNEKLFF.

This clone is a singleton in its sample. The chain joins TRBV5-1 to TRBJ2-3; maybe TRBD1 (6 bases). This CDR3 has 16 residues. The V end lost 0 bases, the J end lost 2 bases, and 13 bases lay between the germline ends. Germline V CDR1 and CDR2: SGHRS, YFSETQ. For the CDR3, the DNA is TGCGCCAGCAGCTTGGACGGACAGAGCCACACAGATACGCAGTATTTT. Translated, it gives CASSLDGQSHTDTQYF.

The DNA of the CDR3 is TGTGCCAGCAGCGAGGGGGACAGAGCCTATGGCTACACCTTC. The encoded protein is CASSEGDRAYGYTF. J is TRBJ1-2 and V is TRBV11-2, with TRBD1 matching 7 bases. Per germline, CDR1 SGHAT and CDR2 FQNNGV. V was clipped by 5 bases and J by 4 bases; unmatched bases: 7. The CDR3 covers 14 residues.

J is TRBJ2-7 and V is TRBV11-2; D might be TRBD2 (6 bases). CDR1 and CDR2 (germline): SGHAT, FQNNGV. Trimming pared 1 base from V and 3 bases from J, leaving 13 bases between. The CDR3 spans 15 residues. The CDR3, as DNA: TGTGCCAGCAGCTTAGCAATCGGGGGATACTACGAGCAGTACTTC. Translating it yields CASSLAIGGYYEQYF.

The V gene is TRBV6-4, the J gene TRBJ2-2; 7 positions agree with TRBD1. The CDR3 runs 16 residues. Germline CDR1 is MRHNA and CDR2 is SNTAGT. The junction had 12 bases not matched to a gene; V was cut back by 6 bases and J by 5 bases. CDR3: CASSSDRAGSTGELFF. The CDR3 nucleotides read TGTGCCAGCAGCTCTGACAGGGCAGGATCTACCGGGGAGCTGTTTTTT.

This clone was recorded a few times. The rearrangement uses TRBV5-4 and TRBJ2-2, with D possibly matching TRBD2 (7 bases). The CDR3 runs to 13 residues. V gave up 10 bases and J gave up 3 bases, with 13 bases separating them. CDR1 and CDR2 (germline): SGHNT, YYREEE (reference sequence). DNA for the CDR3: TGTGCCGCGAAAGGGGGGGACACCGGGGAGCTGTTTTTT. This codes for CAAKGGDTGELFF.